These T cell receptor beta chains were read from a single sample in a study of shared clonotypes between healthy human individuals. Assay: immunoSEQ multiplex PCR; the TCRdb copy retains only in-frame clones and omits some. The profile shows hundreds of thousands of clones, more than 95% of them singletons. The sequencing sample was made of naive CD8+ T cells sorted from blood. The receptors come from a man aged 30 to 39 in good health. The CDR3 runs from the conserved cysteine through the conserved F or W. Each record gives: clone size, D gene, V gene, CDR3 length, J gene, CDR3 protein, CDR3 DNA. The D gene is left open where the match is weak. Clone size is given for some rows only: seen once, a few or many times, or a class if the clone is expanded.

size: .
D: .
V: TRBV6-6
length: 15
J: TRBJ2-2
CDR3: CASSYGGIGTGELFF
DNA: TGTGCCAGCAGTTACGGGGGAATCGGCACCGGGGAGCTGTTTTTT

size: .
D: .
V: TRBV6-5
length: 14
J: TRBJ2-1
CDR3: CASRDTSSYNEQFF
DNA: TGTGCCAGCAGAGACACCTCTTCCTACAATGAGCAGTTCTTC

size: .
D: .
V: TRBV11-2
length: 11
J: TRBJ2-1
CDR3: CASSSLAEQFF
DNA: TGTGCCAGCAGCTCCTTGGCGGAGCAGTTCTTC

size: .
D: TRBD1
V: TRBV7-2
length: 16
J: TRBJ1-2
CDR3: CASSSVIGTGHYGYTF
DNA: TGTGCCAGCAGCTCTGTTATTGGGACAGGGCATTATGGCTACACCTTC

size: .
D: .
V: TRBV14
length: 15
J: TRBJ1-4
CDR3: CASSQLPIPNEKLFF
DNA: TGTGCCAGCAGCCAATTACCCATTCCTAATGAAAAACTGTTTTTT

size: .
D: TRBD1
V: TRBV2
length: 12
J: TRBJ2-1
CDR3: CASKQGDNEQFF
DNA: TGTGCCAGCAAACAGGGGGACAATGAGCAGTTCTTC

size: .
D: .
V: TRBV20-1
length: 11
J: TRBJ1-1
CDR3: CSAPLNTEAFF
DNA: TGCAGTGCTCCGCTAAACACTGAAGCTTTCTTT

size: .
D: TRBD1
V: TRBV9
length: 17
J: TRBJ2-1
CDR3: CASSVAHAGGAYNEQFF
DNA: TGTGCCAGCAGCGTAGCTCATGCAGGGGGCGCCTACAATGAGCAGTTCTTC

size: .
D: .
V: TRBV6-1
length: 15
J: TRBJ1-5
CDR3: CASSDFAISNQPQHF
DNA: TGTGCCAGCAGTGACTTTGCCATAAGCAATCAGCCCCAGCATTTT

size: .
D: TRBD2
V: TRBV9
length: 14
J: TRBJ2-1
CDR3: CASSVAGVTNEQFF
DNA: TGTGCCAGCAGCGTGGCGGGAGTCACCAATGAGCAGTTCTTC

size: .
D: .
V: TRBV7-9
length: 12
J: TRBJ2-1
CDR3: CASRSSYNEQFF
DNA: TGTGCCAGCAGAAGCTCCTACAATGAGCAGTTCTTC

size: once
D: .
V: TRBV7-9
length: 14
J: TRBJ2-2
CDR3: CASSGTSHTGELFF
DNA: TGTGCCAGCAGTGGAACTAGCCACACCGGGGAGCTGTTTTTT

size: .
D: .
V: TRBV7-9
length: 12
J: TRBJ1-3
CDR3: CASSQDRDTIYF
DNA: TGTGCCAGCAGCCAAGACCGGGACACCATATATTTT

size: .
D: TRBD1
V: TRBV7-2
length: 14
J: TRBJ1-2
CDR3: CASRRRDRNYGYTF
DNA: TGTGCCAGCAGACGCCGGGACAGGAACTATGGCTACACCTTC

size: .
D: .
V: TRBV27
length: 14
J: TRBJ2-7
CDR3: CASSRGVPPYEQYF
DNA: TGTGCCAGCAGTCGAGGGGTTCCCCCCTACGAGCAGTACTTC

size: once
D: TRBD1
V: TRBV19
length: 15
J: TRBJ2-5
CDR3: CASRDIQGRQETQYF
DNA: TGTGCCAGTAGGGATATACAGGGGAGACAAGAGACCCAGTACTTC

size: .
D: TRBD1
V: TRBV7-2
length: 17
J: TRBJ2-7
CDR3: CASSLPGTGGSSYEQYF
DNA: TGTGCCAGCAGCTTACCCGGGACAGGGGGTTCCTCCTACGAGCAGTACTTC

size: .
D: .
V: TRBV15
length: 13
J: TRBJ1-1
CDR3: CATSRDRGHEAFF
DNA: TGTGCCACCAGCAGAGATCGGGGACATGAAGCTTTCTTT

size: .
D: .
V: TRBV28
length: 14
J: TRBJ2-7
CDR3: CASSFTGPFYEQYF
DNA: TGTGCCAGCAGTTTCACAGGGCCATTCTACGAGCAGTACTTC

size: .
D: .
V: TRBV10-2
length: 12
J: TRBJ2-6
CDR3: CASRAGANVLTF
DNA: TGCGCCAGCAGAGCTGGGGCCAACGTCCTGACTTTC

size: .
D: .
V: TRBV7-2
length: 14
J: TRBJ1-2
CDR3: CASSFPGGTYGYTF
DNA: TGTGCCAGCAGCTTCCCGGGGGGGACCTATGGCTACACCTTC

size: .
D: TRBD1
V: TRBV18
length: 17
J: TRBJ2-3
CDR3: CASSPTGTGSLTDTQYF
DNA: TGTGCCAGCTCACCAACCGGGACAGGGAGTCTAACAGATACGCAGTATTTT

size: .
D: .
V: TRBV9
length: 12
J: TRBJ2-1
CDR3: CASSGHMIEQFF
DNA: TGTGCCAGCAGCGGGCACATGATTGAGCAGTTCTTC

size: .
D: TRBD2
V: TRBV15
length: 17
J: TRBJ2-3
CDR3: CATSRGTLAGASDTQYF
DNA: TGTGCCACCAGCAGAGGGACTCTAGCGGGAGCTTCAGACACGCAGTATTTT

size: .
D: TRBD2
V: TRBV5-1
length: 14
J: TRBJ2-7
CDR3: CASSLTSGSYEQYF
DNA: TGCGCCAGCAGCTTAACTAGCGGCTCCTACGAGCAGTACTTC

size: .
D: TRBD2
V: TRBV12-5
length: 15
J: TRBJ2-1
CDR3: CASGLLSGRTNEQFF
DNA: TGTGCTAGTGGTTTGTTGAGCGGGAGGACCAATGAGCAGTTCTTC

size: .
D: .
V: TRBV5-1
length: 14
J: TRBJ2-7
CDR3: CASSLVSGSYEQYF
DNA: TGCGCCAGCAGCTTGGTGAGCGGCTCCTACGAGCAGTACTTC

size: .
D: .
V: TRBV15
length: 14
J: TRBJ2-7
CDR3: CATSRDRGPYEQYF
DNA: TGTGCCACCAGCAGAGATAGGGGTCCCTACGAGCAGTACTTC

size: .
D: .
V: TRBV14
length: 15
J: TRBJ1-1
CDR3: CASSTGTQGDTEAFF
DNA: TGTGCCAGCAGCACCGGGACTCAAGGGGACACTGAAGCTTTCTTT

size: .
D: TRBD1
V: TRBV7-2
length: 14
J: TRBJ2-7
CDR3: CASSTGQGAVEQYF
DNA: TGTGCCAGCAGCACGGGACAGGGGGCAGTCGAGCAGTACTTC

size: .
D: .
V: TRBV7-2
length: 13
J: TRBJ2-5
CDR3: CASSPDGSETQYF
DNA: TGTGCCAGCAGCCCAGATGGCAGTGAGACCCAGTACTTC

size: once
D: .
V: TRBV29-1
length: 12
J: TRBJ2-7
CDR3: CSVEGRGDEQYF
DNA: TGCAGCGTTGAGGGCAGGGGTGACGAGCAGTACTTC

size: .
D: .
V: TRBV7-2
length: 18
J: TRBJ2-7
CDR3: CASSPVETGQLAPYEQYF
DNA: TGTGCCAGCAGCCCAGTAGAAACTGGCCAGTTAGCGCCCTACGAGCAGTACTTC

size: .
D: .
V: TRBV27
length: 14
J: TRBJ1-5
CDR3: CASSQGFINQPQHF
DNA: TGTGCCAGCAGCCAGGGATTCATCAATCAGCCCCAGCATTTT

size: .
D: TRBD1
V: TRBV27
length: 14
J: TRBJ2-7
CDR3: CASSSGQGAYEQYF
DNA: TGTGCCAGCAGTTCGGGACAGGGGGCGTACGAGCAGTACTTC

size: .
D: .
V: TRBV6-6
length: 12
J: TRBJ2-7
CDR3: CASSYGITGQYF
DNA: TGTGCCAGCAGTTACGGCATAACTGGGCAGTACTTC